Following are 32 T cell receptor beta chains from one sample sequenced in a study. Cells sorted as Tregs were CD4+, CD25+ and CD127-/low. TCRdb re-derived calls from the 5' RACE reads in MiXCR, one entry per CDR3 protein. The repertoire holds about 8,000 distinct CDR3 sequences, with around 52% as singletons. Sequencing used Tregs sorted from a lymph node. All receptors come from a female donor with breast cancer.

This clonotype occurred a few times. The chain is built from TRBV20-1 and TRBJ2-7, with D possibly being TRBD2 (6 bases). The CDR3 has 13 residues. Trimming took 3 bases from V and 4 from J, leaving 13 bases between them. Per germline, CDR1 DFQATT and CDR2 SNEGSKA (reference sequence). The chain's CDR3 is CSARPGSGYEQYV. The CDR3 DNA reads TGCAGTGCTAGGCCCGGGAGCGGGTACGAGCAGTACGTC.

The genes are TRBV12-3 or TRBV12-4 and TRBJ2-3; D ambiguous. This CDR3 comprises 11 residues. V lost 3 bases and J 6 bases, leaving 4 bases between the germline ends. The CDR3 DNA follows: TGTGCCAGCAGTTTGGTTGATACGCAGTATTTT. Protein product: CASSLVDTQYF.

The rearrangement uses TRBV20-1 and TRBJ1-4; D unresolved. CDR3 size: 15 residues. Trimming took off 0 bases at V and 1 base at J, with 9 bases between the two ends. Germline assignment: CDR1 DFQATT and CDR2 SNEGSKA (reference sequence). In nucleotides, the CDR3 is TGCAGTGCTAGAGATCGGGGAAGAACTAATGAAAAACTGTTTTTT. This codes for CSARDRGRTNEKLFF.

The chain employs TRBV12-3 or TRBV12-4 and TRBJ2-7; D possibly corresponds to TRBD1 (6 bases). The length of the CDR3 is 17 residues. The CDR3 reads CEPNQLGPNQQGYEQYF. DNA of the CDR3: TGTGAGCCCAACCAATTAGGCCCGAACCAACAGGGATACGAGCAGTACTTC.

This rearrangement joins TRBV20-1 to TRBJ2-1; the match to TRBD2 covers 7 bases. CDR1 and CDR2 (germline): DFQATT, SNEGSKA (reference sequence). The CDR3 contains 15 residues. The V and J ends lost 6 bases and 7 bases, in that order; junction bases with no gene match: 15. DNA for the CDR3: TGCAGTGCCGAAAGGGAGGCACTAGCGATTAATGAGCAGTTCTTC. Amino acid sequence: CSAEREALAINEQFF.

This clonotype was counted only a few times. V and J are TRBV6-2 or TRBV6-3 and TRBJ2-4, with TRBD1 matching over 8 bases. Germline lookup yields CDR1 MNHEY and CDR2 SVGEGT. The CDR3 extends over 15 amino acids. After removal of 5 bases from V and 7 bases from J, the junction contained 10 bases not matched to a gene. The CDR3 spells CASSKRDRIENIQYF. DNA of the CDR3: TGTGCCAGCAGTAAAAGGGACAGGATCGAGAACATTCAGTACTTC.

This clonotype was counted a few times. V and J are TRBV4-3 and TRBJ2-3; a possible D gene is TRBD2 (5 bases). Germline loops: CDR1 LGHNA, CDR2 YSLEER. The CDR3 contains 15 residues. V was clipped by 0 bases and J by 0 bases, with 7 bases between them. The CDR3 protein is CASSQDRTSTDTQYF. The DNA of the CDR3 is TGCGCCAGCAGCCAAGATCGGACTAGCACAGATACGCAGTATTTT.

This clonotype showed up just a few times. This chain links TRBV6-2 or TRBV6-3 with TRBJ2-4; 8 positions match TRBD1. Per germline, CDR1 MNHEY and CDR2 SVGEGT. Trimming cost V 5 bases and J 7 bases; bases outside gene matches: 7. CDR3 length: 14 amino acids. This chain's CDR3 is CASSNPGQVNIQYF. CDR3 nucleotide sequence: TGTGCCAGCAGTAATCCGGGACAGGTGAACATTCAGTACTTC.

V usage is TRBV7-2 and J usage is TRBJ2-1, with TRBD1 matching over 10 bases. From germline, CDR1 is SGHTA and CDR2 FQGNSA. V was clipped by 5 bases and J by 9 bases; unmatched bases: 4. The CDR3 runs to 13 residues. CDR3 sequence reads: CASSRQGAREQFF. CDR3 bases: TGTGCCAGCAGCCGACAGGGGGCACGTGAGCAGTTCTTC.

This clonotype was seen a few times. For the CDR3, the DNA is TGTGCCAGCAGTTTTGGCGATAGGTCCGGAGACTCCAACGTCCTGACTTTC. This sequence encodes CASSFGDRSGDSNVLTF. The chain combines TRBV12-3 or TRBV12-4 with TRBJ2-6; D remains ambiguous. The V gene lost 3 bases and the J gene lost 8 bases, with 20 bases spanning the gap. The CDR3 totals 17 residues.

Only one count was recorded for this clonotype. V usage is TRBV9 and J usage is TRBJ1-2, with 8 bases fitting TRBD1. The length of the CDR3 is 13 residues. Germline V lookup: CDR1 SGDLS, CDR2 YYNGEE. J lost 5 bases, V lost 3 bases, and 3 bases had no gene match. CDR3 nucleotide sequence: TGTGCCAGCAGCGAGACAGGGGTTTATGGCTACACCTTC. Its translation is CASSETGVYGYTF.

The chain links TRBV5-1 to TRBJ1-6; D unresolved. Trimming cost V 4 bases and J 5 bases, with 16 bases left between them. The CDR3 is 16 amino acids. The germline V gene has CDR1 SGHRS and CDR2 YFSETQ. The CDR3 sequence is CASSPRWSGDNSPLHF. The CDR3 DNA sequence: TGCGCCAGCAGCCCCAGGTGGTCAGGAGATAATTCACCCCTCCACTTT.

The CDR3 nucleotides are TGCAGTGCCTTCCGACAGGGTAGCGACGAGCAGTACGTC. It translates to CSAFRQGSDEQYV. This rearrangement joins TRBV20-1 to TRBJ2-7, with 7 bases identical to TRBD1. The CDR3 contains 13 residues. The V segment lost 6 bases and the J segment 5 bases; nucleotides outside the gene matches: 10. Germline V gene data show CDR1 as DFQATT and CDR2 as SNEGSKA (reference sequence).

The J gene is TRBJ1-2, the V gene TRBV11-2; D gene unclear. This CDR3 spans 12 amino acids. CDR1 and CDR2 (germline): SGHAT, FQNNGV. V was trimmed by 6 bases and J by 8 bases, leaving 13 bases between them. The CDR3 bases are TGTGCCAGCAGATCGTCCCGTGGCGGCTACACCTTC. It specifies CASRSSRGGYTF.

The gene calls are TRBV6-5 and TRBJ2-1; the D is unclear. Deletions cut 2 bases from V and 6 bases from J, with 5 bases between. The CDR3 consists of 12 residues. Germline CDR1 reads MNHEY; CDR2 reads SVGAGI. CDR3: CASSYTGNEQFF. The CDR3, as DNA: TGTGCCAGCAGTTACACGGGCAATGAGCAGTTCTTC.

The chain couples TRBV6-1 to TRBJ2-5; TRBD2 matches 9 bases. This CDR3 region has 16 residues. V was clipped by 0 bases and J by 1 base; unmatched bases: 3. From germline, CDR1 is MNHNS and CDR2 SASEGT. The CDR3 is CASSEAGLASQETQYF. CDR3 sequence (DNA): TGTGCCAGCAGTGAAGCGGGACTAGCATCCCAAGAGACCCAGTACTTC.

With respect to this clonotype: Here the CDR3 omits its conserved ending phenylalanine or tryptophan, so a read error is the likely source. The chain couples TRBV20-1 to TRBJ2-7, with 8 nucleotides matching TRBD1. The CDR3 spans 13 residues. Germline V CDR1 and CDR2: DFQATT, SNEGSKA (reference sequence). Trimming at V came to 0 bases and at J to 9 bases, leaving 7 bases not matched to a gene. The chain's CDR3 is CSARDRRGPGQYL. The DNA of the CDR3 is TGCAGTGCTAGAGATCGCAGGGGGCCCGGGCAGTACCTC.

The chain's CDR3 is CASRGLARDEQFF. The CDR3 coding sequence is TGCGCCAGCAGAGGACTAGCTCGGGATGAGCAGTTCTTC. The rearrangement joins TRBV5-1 to TRBJ2-1; 8 nucleotides line up with TRBD2. CDR3 length equals 13 residues. V lost 5 bases, J lost 8 bases, and 6 bases stayed unmatched. Looked up from germline, CDR1 is SGHRS and CDR2 is YFSETQ.

V is TRBV20-1 and J is TRBJ2-3, with D uncertain. The ends were cut back, 2 bases at V and 6 bases at J, with 12 bases in the middle. The CDR3 has 13 residues. The germline CDR1 and CDR2 sequences are DFQATT and SNEGSKA (reference sequence). The CDR3 DNA sequence: TGCAGTGCTAGATCCCCCGGTGGGGATACGCAGTATTTT. Translation: CSARSPGGDTQYF.

On this clonotype itself: One end of the junction does not line up with germline, which may come from a read error. The chain employs TRBV6-2 or TRBV6-3 and TRBJ1-1, with a weak D call TRBD1 (5 bases). CDR1 MNHEY and CDR2 SVGEGT come from the germline V gene. CDR3 size: 13 residues. CDR3 loop: CASRYGGSTVAFF. The CDR3 DNA sequence: TGTGCAAGCAGATACGGGGGGAGCACTGTAGCTTTCTTT.

The rearrangement links TRBV20-1 to TRBJ2-3; 8 nucleotides agree with TRBD2. The germline gives CDR1 DFQATT, CDR2 SNEGSKA (reference sequence). Unmatched junction bases numbered 6, after V lost 8 bases and J lost 2 bases. This CDR3 spans 13 amino acids. The CDR3 loop reads CSLSGGTTDTQYF. The CDR3 region has the DNA TGCAGTCTTTCGGGAGGGACCACAGATACGCAGTATTTT.

As to this clonotype: It may be a read error: a sequence one base away is much more abundant. The V gene is TRBV7-2, the J gene TRBJ1-1; possible D gene TRBD1, 5 bases. CDR1 is SGHTA and CDR2 is FQGNSA in the germline V gene. The CDR3 spans 13 residues. The V end lost 4 bases, the J end lost 10 bases, and 16 bases lay between the germline ends. The CDR3 nucleotides are TGTGCCAGCAGCTGGAAACTAGGGGCTGGAGCTTTCTTT. It encodes CASSWKLGAGAFF.

This clonotype was observed a few times. The CDR3 DNA is TGCAGTGCTCGGGATAATGAAAAACTGTTTTTT. It codes for CSARDNEKLFF. The chain employs TRBV20-1 and TRBJ1-4; no reliable D call. The CDR3 covers 11 residues. Germline assignment: CDR1 DFQATT and CDR2 SNEGSKA (reference sequence). V gave up 5 bases and J gave up 4 bases, with 5 bases separating them.

J is TRBJ2-3 and V is TRBV12-3 or TRBV12-4, with D unclear. The CDR3 contains 11 residues. Trimming pared 3 bases from V and 10 bases from J, leaving 8 bases between. CDR3 in DNA: TGTGCCAGCAGTTTTCGTGCTGCGCAGTATTTT. Its translation: CASSFRAAQYF.

V and J are TRBV20-1 and TRBJ1-1; no clear D gene. Germline V gives CDR1 DFQATT, CDR2 SNEGSKA (reference sequence). The V and J ends lost 2 bases and 1 base respectively, with 8 bases between them. This CDR3 comprises 13 residues. The CDR3 nucleotides read TGCAGTGCTAGACTACAGACGAACACTGAAGCTTTCTTT. Residues: CSARLQTNTEAFF.

V gene TRBV7-2 combines with J gene TRBJ2-5; D is undetermined. The CDR3 sequence is 14 residues long. With 1 base removed from V and 3 bases from J, the gap between germline ends came to 9 bases. Germline values: CDR1 SGHTA, CDR2 FQGNSA. The DNA for the CDR3 is TGTGCCAGCAGCTTAGTTTGGCAGAAAGAGACCCAGTACTTC. Encoded protein: CASSLVWQKETQYF.

The chain is built from TRBV30 and TRBJ2-7, with a tentative D call TRBD2 (5 bases). Germline CDR1 and CDR2: GTSNPN and SVGIG (reference sequence). This CDR3 is 14 amino acids long. V lost 0 bases, J lost 0 bases, and 9 bases lay in between. For the CDR3, the DNA is TGTGCCTGGAGTGTACCGGGGAGCTCCTACGAGCAGTACTTC. It specifies CAWSVPGSSYEQYF.

This clonotype was counted a few times. The chain links TRBV6-1 to TRBJ2-1; D is uncertain. From germline, CDR1 is MNHNS and CDR2 SASEGT. This CDR3 has 12 amino acids. Trimming pared 5 bases from V and 5 bases from J, leaving 7 bases between. This chain's CDR3 is CASSPTHNEQFF. For the CDR3, the DNA is TGTGCCAGCAGTCCAACCCACAATGAGCAGTTCTTC.

This clonotype was observed a single time. This chain connects TRBV20-1 to TRBJ2-7; no firm D call. With 3 bases removed from V and 3 bases from J, the gap between germline ends came to 6 bases. Per the germline V gene, CDR1 is DFQATT and CDR2 is SNEGSKA (reference sequence). The CDR3 contains 11 residues. CDR3 bases: TGCAGTGCTAGTGTCCTCTACGAGCAGTACTTC. Its translation: CSASVLYEQYF.

This clonotype has just one count. The chain couples TRBV20-1 to TRBJ2-5; 8 positions agree with TRBD1. The germline CDR1 and CDR2 sequences are DFQATT and SNEGSKA (reference sequence). With 6 bases clipped from V and 4 bases from J, the junction kept 7 bases outside the gene matches. The length of the CDR3 is 13 residues. The CDR3, as DNA: TGCAGTGCGACGACAGGGGAATTAGAGACCCAGTACTTC. Protein: CSATTGELETQYF.

This chain uses TRBV7-2 with TRBJ2-4, with 7 bases that match TRBD1. J lost 7 bases, V lost 5 bases, and 5 bases had no gene match. Germline assignment: CDR1 SGHTA and CDR2 FQGNSA. The CDR3 runs 13 residues. The CDR3 nucleotides are TGTGCCAGCAGCGAAATCAGGGGGAACATTCAGTACTTC. Amino acid sequence: CASSEIRGNIQYF. Full variable domain (remainder filled in from reference TRBV7-2 and TRBJ2-4): GAGVSQSPSNKVTEKGKDVELRCDPISGHTALYWYRQSLGQGLEFLIYFQGNSAPDKSGLPSDRFSAERTGGSVSTLTIQRTQQEDSAVYLCASSEIRGNIQYFGAGTRLSVL.

The sample holds one count of this clonotype. The chain combines TRBV12-3 or TRBV12-4 with TRBJ1-6; possibly TRBD1 for D (5 bases). The CDR3 is 16 residues long. V was shortened by 5 bases and J by 4 bases, with 15 bases between the two germline ends. The CDR3 reads CASSKSGPGYNSPLHF. CDR3 nucleotide sequence: TGTGCCAGCAGTAAATCGGGGCCGGGGTATAATTCACCCCTCCACTTT.